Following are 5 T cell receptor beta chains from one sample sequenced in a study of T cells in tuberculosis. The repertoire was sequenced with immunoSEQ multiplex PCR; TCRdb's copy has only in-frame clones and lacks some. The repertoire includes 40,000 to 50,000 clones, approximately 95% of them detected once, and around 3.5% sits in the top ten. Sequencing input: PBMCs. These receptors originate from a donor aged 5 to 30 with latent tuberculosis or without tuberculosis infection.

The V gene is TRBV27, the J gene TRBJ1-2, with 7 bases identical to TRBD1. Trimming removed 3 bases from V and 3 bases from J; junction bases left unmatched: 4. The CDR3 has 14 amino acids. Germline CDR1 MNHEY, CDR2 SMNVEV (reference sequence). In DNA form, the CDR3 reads TGTGCCAGCAGTTTGACAGGGTATCACTATGGCTACACCTTC. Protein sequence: CASSLTGYHYGYTF.

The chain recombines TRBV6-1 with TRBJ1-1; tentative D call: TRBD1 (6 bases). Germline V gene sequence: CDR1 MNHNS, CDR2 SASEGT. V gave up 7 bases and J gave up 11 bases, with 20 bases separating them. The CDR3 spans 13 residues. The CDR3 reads CASIGGAGAGAFF. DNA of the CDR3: TGTGCCAGCATAGGGGGGGCAGGGGCCGGGGCTTTCTTT.

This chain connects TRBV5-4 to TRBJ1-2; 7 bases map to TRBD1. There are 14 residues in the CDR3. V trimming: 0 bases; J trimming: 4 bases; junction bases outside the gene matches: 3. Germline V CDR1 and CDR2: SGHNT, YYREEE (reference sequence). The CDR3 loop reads CASSLARGSYGYTF. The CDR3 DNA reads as TGTGCCAGCAGCTTGGCCAGGGGGTCCTATGGCTACACCTTC.

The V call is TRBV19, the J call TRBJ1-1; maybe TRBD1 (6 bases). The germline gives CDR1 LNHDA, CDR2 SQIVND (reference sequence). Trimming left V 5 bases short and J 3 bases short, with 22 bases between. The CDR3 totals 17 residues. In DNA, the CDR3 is TGTGCCAGTAGTCCGTCCACAGGGCTACGGGGATACACTGAAGCTTTCTTT. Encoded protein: CASSPSTGLRGYTEAFF. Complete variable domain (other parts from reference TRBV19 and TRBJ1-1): DGGITQSPKYLFRKEGQNVTLSCEQNLNHDAMYWYRQDPGQGLRLIYYSQIVNDFQKGDIAEGYSVSREKKESFPLTVTSAQKNPTAFYLCASSPSTGLRGYTEAFFGQGTRLTVV.

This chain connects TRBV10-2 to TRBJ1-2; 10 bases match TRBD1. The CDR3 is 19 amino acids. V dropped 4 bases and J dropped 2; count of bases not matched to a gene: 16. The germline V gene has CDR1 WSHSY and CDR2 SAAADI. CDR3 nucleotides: TGCGCCAGCAGTGGGATTTCCCTGACAGGGGGCAGAGAGAACTATGGCTACACCTTC. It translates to CASSGISLTGGRENYGYTF.